Sequencing of this TCR beta chain was carried out in a study of blood T cell repertoires in COVID-19. In the study overall: The samples span acute and convalescent COVID-19 from the United States, Italy and Spain. PBMCs, B-cell-depleted T cells, or T cells were the source of the cDNA or gDNA that made up the material.

V shed 6 bases and J shed 2 bases, with 13 bases lying between them. The CDR3 is 14 amino acids. Germline V gives CDR1 SEHNR, CDR2 FQNEAQ (reference sequence). In the source study's methods: Reference gene primers were amplified, and this amplification served to estimate nucleated cell counts. Only in-frame clones appear in the TCRdb table, and some are missing; sequencing was by immunoSEQ multiplex PCR. V, J and clone size derive from that table, while D and trimming were established from the DNA sequence. Here the sample spans about 170,000 clones, approximately 79% being singletons. Input material: peripheral blood. The chain joins TRBV7-9 to TRBJ2-5; perhaps TRBD1 as D (6 bases). The sequence came from a woman at least 80 years old with acute or convalescent COVID-19. CDR3 sequence reads: CASRGAMKQETQYF. DNA for the CDR3: TGTGCCAGCAGGGGGGCCATGAAGCAAGAGACCCAGTACTTC.